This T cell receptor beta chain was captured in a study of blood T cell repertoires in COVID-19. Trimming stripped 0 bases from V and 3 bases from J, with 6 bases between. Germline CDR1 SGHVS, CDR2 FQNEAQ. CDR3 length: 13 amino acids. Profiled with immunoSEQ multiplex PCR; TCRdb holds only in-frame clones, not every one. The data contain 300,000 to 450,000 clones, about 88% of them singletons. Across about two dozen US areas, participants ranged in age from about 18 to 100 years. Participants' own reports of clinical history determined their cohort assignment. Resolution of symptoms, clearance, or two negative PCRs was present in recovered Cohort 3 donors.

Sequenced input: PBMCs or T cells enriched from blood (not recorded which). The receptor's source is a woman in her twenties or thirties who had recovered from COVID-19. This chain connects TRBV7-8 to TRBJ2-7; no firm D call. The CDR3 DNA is TGTGCCAGCAGCTTAGCGCAGGACTACGAGCAGTACTTC. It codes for CASSLAQDYEQYF.